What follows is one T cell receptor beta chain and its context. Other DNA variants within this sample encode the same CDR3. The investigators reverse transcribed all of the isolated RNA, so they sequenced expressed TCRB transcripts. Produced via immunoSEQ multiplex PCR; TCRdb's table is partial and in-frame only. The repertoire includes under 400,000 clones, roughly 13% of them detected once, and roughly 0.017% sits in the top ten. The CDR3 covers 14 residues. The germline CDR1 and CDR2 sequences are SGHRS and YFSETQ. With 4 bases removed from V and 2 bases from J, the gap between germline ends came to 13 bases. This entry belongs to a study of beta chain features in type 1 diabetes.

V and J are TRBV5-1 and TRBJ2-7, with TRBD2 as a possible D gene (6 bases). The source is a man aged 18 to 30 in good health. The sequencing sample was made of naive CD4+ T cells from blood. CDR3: CASSGRGIPYEQYF. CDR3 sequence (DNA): TGCGCCAGCAGCGGCCGGGGGATTCCCTACGAGCAGTACTTC.